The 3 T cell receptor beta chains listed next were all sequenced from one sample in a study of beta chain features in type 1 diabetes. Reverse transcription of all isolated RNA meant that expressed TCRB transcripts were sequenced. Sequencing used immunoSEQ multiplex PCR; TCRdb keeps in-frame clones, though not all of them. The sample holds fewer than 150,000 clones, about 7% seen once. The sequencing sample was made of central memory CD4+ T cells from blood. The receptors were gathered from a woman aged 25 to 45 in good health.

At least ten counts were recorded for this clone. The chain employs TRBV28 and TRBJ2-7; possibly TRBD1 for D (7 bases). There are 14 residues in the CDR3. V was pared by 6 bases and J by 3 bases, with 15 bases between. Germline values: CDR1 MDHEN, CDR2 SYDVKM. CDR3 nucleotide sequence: TGTGCCAGCAGCCAGACAGGGAGGAGCTACGAGCAGTACTTC. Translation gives CASSQTGRSYEQYF.

The CDR3 coding sequence is TGCAGCGTTGAAGGTTCCCCCCGGGGCTATGGCTACACCTTC. Translated: CSVEGSPRGYGYTF. The rearrangement uses TRBV29-1 and TRBJ1-2; D is unresolved. Trimming cost V 1 base and J 4 bases, with 13 bases left between them. Germline-derived CDR1 and CDR2 are SQVTM and ANQGSEA. This CDR3 has 14 amino acids.

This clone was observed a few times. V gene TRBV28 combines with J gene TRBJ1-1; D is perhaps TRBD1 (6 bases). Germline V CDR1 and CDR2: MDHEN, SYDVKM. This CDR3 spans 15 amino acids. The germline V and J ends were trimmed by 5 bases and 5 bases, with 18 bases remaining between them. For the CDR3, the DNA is TGTGCCAGCAGTCCCCGGCGGGGGGCGCGGACTGAAGCTTTCTTT. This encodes CASSPRRGARTEAFF.